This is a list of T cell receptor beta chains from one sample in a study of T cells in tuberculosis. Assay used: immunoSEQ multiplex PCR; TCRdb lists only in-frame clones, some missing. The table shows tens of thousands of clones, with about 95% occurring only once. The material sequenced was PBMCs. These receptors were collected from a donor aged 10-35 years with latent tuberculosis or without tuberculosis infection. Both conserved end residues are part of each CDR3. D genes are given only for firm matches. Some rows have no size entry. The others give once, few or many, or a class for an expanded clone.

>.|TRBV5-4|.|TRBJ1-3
CASSSGQARTGNTIYF
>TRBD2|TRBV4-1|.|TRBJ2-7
CASSQELAGVPYEQYF
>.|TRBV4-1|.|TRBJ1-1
CASSAGQTGFPEAFF
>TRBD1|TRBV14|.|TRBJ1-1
CASSRATGRNTEAFF
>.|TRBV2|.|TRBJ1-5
CASRIGLGGQPQHF
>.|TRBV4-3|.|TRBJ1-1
CASSQAGGSTEAFF
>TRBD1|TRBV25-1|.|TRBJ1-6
CASSATPGGSYNSPLHF
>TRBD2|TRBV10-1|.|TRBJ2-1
CASSESIGTSYNEQFF
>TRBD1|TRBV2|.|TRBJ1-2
CASTTGGGGYTF
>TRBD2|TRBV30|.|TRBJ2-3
CAWKIWSGGAMRDTQYF
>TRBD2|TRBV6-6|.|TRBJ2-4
CASSYGTSGGVDIQYF
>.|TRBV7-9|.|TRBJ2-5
CASSLAGQPVETQYF
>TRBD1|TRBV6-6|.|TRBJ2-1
CASTTGGAALGWFF
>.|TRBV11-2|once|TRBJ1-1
CASSLRESTEAFF
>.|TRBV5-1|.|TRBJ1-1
CASSFVPRGAEAFF
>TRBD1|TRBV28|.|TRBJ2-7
CASRPGTGVYEQYF
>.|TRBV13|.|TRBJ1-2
CASSRSQRQLYGYTF
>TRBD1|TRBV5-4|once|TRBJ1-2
CASSSVKSTGDYGYTF
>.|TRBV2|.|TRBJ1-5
CASRLGGNQPQHF
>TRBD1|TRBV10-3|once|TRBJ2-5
CAIRPGTADQETQYF
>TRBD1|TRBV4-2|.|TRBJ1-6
CASSRGTGNNSPLHF
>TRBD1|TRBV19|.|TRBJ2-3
CASSIGGRGLSTDTQYF
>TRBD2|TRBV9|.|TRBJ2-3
CASSGTGTSGVPTDTQYF
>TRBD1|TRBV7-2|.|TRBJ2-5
CASSLMGRGETQYF
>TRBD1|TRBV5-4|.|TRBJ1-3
CASSLGGTDPSGNTIYF
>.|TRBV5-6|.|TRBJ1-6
CASSETAKSSYNSPLHF
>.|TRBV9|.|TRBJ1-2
CASSVARGDYGYTF
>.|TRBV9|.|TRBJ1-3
CASSVDSSGNTIYF
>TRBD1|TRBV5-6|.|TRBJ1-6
CASSWWDRGSPLHF
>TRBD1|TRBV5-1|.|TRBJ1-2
CASSPGQGHGYTF
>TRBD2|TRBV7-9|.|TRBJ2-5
CASSTTSGAQGTQYF
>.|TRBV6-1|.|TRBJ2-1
CASSETPLQYNEQFF
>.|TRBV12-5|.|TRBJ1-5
CASGLFLGQRNQPQHF
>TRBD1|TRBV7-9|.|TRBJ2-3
CASSPRGLGYTDTQYF
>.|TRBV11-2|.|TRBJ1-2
CASSFVTDGGDGYTF
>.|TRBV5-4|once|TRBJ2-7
CASSLVKSGSYEQYF
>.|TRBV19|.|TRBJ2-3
CASIGIADTQYF
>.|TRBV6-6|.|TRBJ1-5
CASSPVGNQPQHF
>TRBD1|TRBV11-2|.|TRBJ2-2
CASSLVGTGASGELFF